This TCR beta chain was identified during a study of neurological immune-mediated disorders. MiXCR, run by TCRdb on the 5' RACE reads, gives a single entry per CDR3 protein. Counted here are some 38,000 distinct CDR3 sequences, roughly 3.8% occurring once; the ten biggest clones make up under 2.5%. This clonotype was counted ten times or more. Its antigen is unidentified. The junction does not match germline at one end; this may be a read error. The starting material, 2 million PBMCs stored at -80 C, gave rise to the unsorted libraries. General study findings and limits: Whereas HTLV-1-associated myelopathy showed the most TCR clonal expansion, multiple sclerosis showed the least, with levels below those of healthy controls. Private repertoires in all groups were suggested by the absence of shared CDR3 amino acid sequences among expanded clones across subjects.

The germline gives CDR1 SEHNR, CDR2 FQNEAQ (reference sequence). CDR3 length equals 12 residues. The source is a man aged 25 to 45 with multiple sclerosis. The chain carries TRBV7-9 and TRBJ1-2; D call uncertain. Material for sequencing was PBMCs. CDR3 sequence reads: CASSLDWRAARF. The DNA of the CDR3 is TGTGCCAGCAGCTTAGACTGGAGGGCAGCCAGATTC.